These 21 T cell receptor beta chains were all obtained from the same sample, sequenced in a study of regulatory T cells in long-lasting Graves disease. As for time point: persistent/refractory GD, antithyroid drugs over 5 years with positive TRAb. Extracted PBMC RNA gave rise to the TCR library. Libraries of TCR beta came from iRepertoire HTBI primers plus Arm-PCR of CDR3 regions. TCRdb fed the multiplex PCR reads into MiXCR, producing one record per CDR3 protein. The sample has 300,000 or so distinct CDR3 sequences, roughly a fifth seen once. Material: peripheral blood mononuclear cells (PBMCs), obtained when the disease was refractory, from a patient treated with antithyroid drugs. Receptors were obtained from a female donor with Graves disease.

This clonotype was recorded at least ten times. The J gene is TRBJ1-2, the V gene TRBV7-2, with 7 positions matching TRBD1. Germline V gives CDR1 SGHTA, CDR2 FQGNSA. This CDR3 is built from 15 residues. The V segment lost 6 bases and the J segment 4 bases; nucleotides outside the gene matches: 11. The CDR3 region is CASSQQGLLGYGYTF. The CDR3 nucleotides are TGTGCCAGCAGTCAACAGGGGTTATTGGGCTATGGCTACACCTTC.

This chain uses TRBV7-9 with TRBJ2-2, with TRBD1 matching over 9 bases. The germline V gene has CDR1 SEHNR and CDR2 FQNEAQ (reference sequence). The CDR3 extends over 16 amino acids. V shed 6 bases and J 0 bases; nucleotides not matched to a gene: 5. For the CDR3, the DNA is TGTGCCAGCAGAACCGGGACAGGGACGAACACCGGGGAGCTGTTTTTT. As protein: CASRTGTGTNTGELFF.

The J gene is TRBJ1-2, the V gene TRBV12-3 or TRBV12-4; no reliable D call. The length of the CDR3 is 11 residues. Trimming left V 6 bases short and J 12 bases short, with 14 bases between. The CDR3, as DNA: TGTGCCAGCAGCGGCAGAGGAGGCCACACCTTC. Encoded protein: CASSGRGGHTF.

The J gene is TRBJ1-3, the V gene TRBV10-2; D is uncertain. Trimming stripped 2 bases from V and 7 bases from J, with 12 bases between. Germline assignment: CDR1 WSHSY and CDR2 SAAADI. The CDR3 consists of 14 residues. The CDR3 is CASSEVARRNTIYF. In nucleotides, the CDR3 is TGCGCCAGCAGTGAGGTGGCACGTCGTAACACCATATATTTT.

This clonotype was counted only a few times. The chain carries TRBV4-1 and TRBJ1-1; no clear D. The ends were cut back, 3 bases at V and 3 bases at J, with 11 bases in the middle. CDR3 length equals 14 residues. Germline CDR1 and CDR2: MGHRA and YSYEKL. The DNA for the CDR3 is TGCGCCAGCAGCCAGGGCTATGGCGACACTGAAGCTTTCTTT. Translated: CASSQGYGDTEAFF.

This clonotype was counted many times. The CDR3, as DNA: TGTGCCAGCAGTTTGACCGTCTACGAGCAGTACTTC. It translates to CASSLTVYEQYF. The rearrangement uses TRBV28 and TRBJ2-7, with unresolved D. This CDR3 comprises 12 residues. V lost 3 bases, J lost 3 bases, and 6 bases lay in between. Germline CDR1 reads MDHEN; CDR2 reads SYDVKM.

This clonotype has ten or more counts. The CDR3 bases are TGTGCCATCAGTGAGAGGACAGGGGAGTTCTACGAGCAGTACTTC. This codes for CAISERTGEFYEQYF. V gene TRBV10-3 combines with J gene TRBJ2-7; 9 bases match TRBD1. Looked up from germline, CDR1 is ENHRY and CDR2 is SYGVKD. CDR3 length: 15 amino acids. V lost 2 bases and J lost 3; bases outside the gene matches: 5.

This clonotype was counted at least ten times. The chain employs TRBV6-1 and TRBJ1-5, with 7 positions matching TRBD1. The V gene end was trimmed by 7 bases and the J gene end by 1 base; junction bases not matched to a gene: 1. The V gene's germline CDR1 is MNHNS and CDR2 SASEGT. This CDR3 region has 13 residues. The CDR3 loop reads CASMTGSNQPQHF. The CDR3, as DNA: TGTGCCAGCATGACAGGGAGCAATCAGCCCCAGCATTTT.

This clonotype was recorded at least ten times. The junction and the germline gene differ at one end; a read error may be behind it. J is TRBJ2-7 and V is TRBV28; D remains unclear. Germline V gives CDR1 MDHEN, CDR2 SYDVKM. The CDR3 is 17 residues long. The CDR3: CASSYHLLHDRSYELYF. CDR3 in DNA: TGTGCCAGCAGTTACCACCTCTTACACGACCGGTCCTACGAGCTGTACTTC.

There are many counts of this clonotype. This chain connects TRBV12-3 or TRBV12-4 to TRBJ1-5; D is perhaps TRBD1 (5 bases). The CDR3 is 13 amino acids. Trimming removed 6 bases from V and 3 bases from J, with 9 bases in between. In nucleotides, the CDR3 is TGTGCCAGCAGCCGGGGGTTCAATCAGCCCCAGCATTTT. Translation: CASSRGFNQPQHF.

This clonotype came up a few times. This rearrangement joins TRBV20-1 to TRBJ1-5, with D maybe TRBD1 (5 bases). CDR3 length: 15 residues. V gave up 1 base and J gave up 3 bases, with 13 bases separating them. CDR1 is DFQATT, CDR2 SNEGSKA, per germline (reference sequence). The CDR3 region has the DNA TGCAGTGCTAGAGCCCGAGGACACCTCAATCAGCCCCAGCATTTT. It encodes CSARARGHLNQPQHF.

At least ten counts were recorded for this clonotype. This chain connects TRBV7-2 to TRBJ2-5, with TRBD2 identical over 13 bases. The CDR3 consists of 18 residues. The ends lost 3 bases at V and 0 bases at J; junction bases unmatched: 7. Germline V CDR1 and CDR2: SGHTA, FQGNSA. Here the CDR3 DNA reads TGTGCCAGCAGCTTGGGGTTGGGACTAGCGGGGTACCAAGAGACCCAGTACTTC. Protein: CASSLGLGLAGYQETQYF.

The chain is built from TRBV5-1 and TRBJ1-4, with D unresolved. The CDR3 covers 15 residues. Trimming stripped 0 bases from V and 6 bases from J, with 12 bases between. The V gene's germline CDR1 is SGHRS and CDR2 YFSETQ. The CDR3 region is CASSLVGLSDEKLFF. CDR3 coding DNA: TGCGCCAGCAGCTTGGTAGGGCTCAGTGATGAAAAACTGTTTTTT. Supplemented by reference TRBV5-1 and TRBJ1-4, the full variable domain reads KAGVTQTPRYLIKTRGQQVTLSCSPISGHRSVSWYQQTPGQGLQFLFEYFSETQRNKGNFPGRFSGRQFSNSRSEMNVSTLELGDSALYLCASSLVGLSDEKLFFGSGTQLSVL.

The rearrangement links TRBV15 to TRBJ2-2; D may match TRBD1 or TRBD2 (7 bases each). The CDR3 consists of 17 residues. Germline CDR1 LNHNV, CDR2 YYDKDF (reference sequence). V was cut by 2 bases and J by 5 bases, with 18 bases left in between. CDR3 coding DNA: TGTGCCACCAGCAGACTTCCAGGGGGGGCGGGGACCGGGGAGCTGTTTTTT. Residues: CATSRLPGGAGTGELFF. The variable domain in full, with the rest retrieved from reference TRBV15 and TRBJ2-2, is DAMVIQNPRYQVTQFGKPVTLSCSQTLNHNVMYWYQQKSSQAPKLLFHYYDKDFNNEADTPDNFQSRRPNTSFCFLDIRSPGLGDTAMYLCATSRLPGGAGTGELFFGEGSRLTVL.

This clonotype was counted many times. The chain couples TRBV4-3 to TRBJ2-2, with D perhaps TRBD1 (5 bases). V shed 2 bases and J shed 6 bases, with 10 bases lying between them. The CDR3 totals 14 residues. Germline CDR1 reads LGHNA; CDR2 reads YSLEER. CDR3 DNA: TGCGCCAGCAGCCAAAACAGGCCCCCCGGGGAGCTGTTTTTT. It is translated as CASSQNRPPGELFF.

There are many counts of this clonotype. The chain is built from TRBV6-1 and TRBJ2-5, with 8 positions matching TRBD1. Losses at the gene ends were 6 bases for V and 0 bases for J; bases not matched to a gene: 0. Germline assignment: CDR1 MNHNS and CDR2 SASEGT. The length of the CDR3 is 13 residues. The CDR3 DNA is TGTGCCAGCAGGGACAGGGACCAAGAGACCCAGTACTTC. Translating gives CASRDRDQETQYF.

This clonotype was found many times. The chain recombines TRBV12-3 or TRBV12-4 with TRBJ1-5; D gene uncertain. Trimming removed 1 base from V and 3 bases from J, with 13 bases in between. This CDR3 is built from 16 residues. The CDR3 sequence: CASSLGERQLNQPQHF. The CDR3 DNA reads TGTGCCAGCAGTTTAGGGGAGCGACAACTCAATCAGCCCCAGCATTTT.

This clonotype rates as medium-sized. This chain connects TRBV7-2 to TRBJ1-5; D unresolved. Per germline, CDR1 SGHTA and CDR2 FQGNSA. The V and J ends lost 1 base and 3 bases respectively, with 4 bases between them. The CDR3 contains 13 residues. CDR3 nucleotide sequence: TGTGCCAGCAGCTTAGAGCCCAATCAGCCCCAGCATTTT. Its translation is CASSLEPNQPQHF.

The J gene is TRBJ2-7, the V gene TRBV7-2; 13 bases are a match to TRBD2. Germline trimming cut 3 bases from V and 5 bases from J; bases unmatched to any gene: 7. Germline CDR1 reads SGHTA; CDR2 reads FQGNSA. This CDR3 contains 16 residues. The CDR3 region is CASSFELAGGPNEQYF. The CDR3 nucleotides read TGTGCCAGCAGCTTCGAACTAGCGGGGGGGCCAAACGAGCAGTACTTC.

V and J are TRBV6-2 or TRBV6-3 and TRBJ2-1; 7 bases map to TRBD2. The CDR3 length is 15 residues. Germline V gene lookup returns CDR1 MNHEY and CDR2 SVGEGT. V dropped 3 bases and J dropped 4; count of bases not matched to a gene: 6. CDR3 nucleotide sequence: TGTGCCAGCAGTTATGTCGGCGGGAGTTACAATGAGCAGTTCTTC. Its protein product is CASSYVGGSYNEQFF.

Ten or more counts support this clonotype. This rearrangement joins TRBV6-2 or TRBV6-3 to TRBJ2-5, with D perhaps being TRBD1 or TRBD2 (5 bases each). With 2 bases removed from V and 4 bases from J, the gap between germline ends came to 5 bases. The V gene's germline CDR1 is MNHEY and CDR2 SVGEGT. The CDR3 has 12 residues. CDR3 residues: CASSYGGETQYF. DNA of the CDR3: TGTGCCAGCAGTTACGGGGGAGAGACCCAGTACTTC.